This TCR beta chain was profiled in a study of glioma-infiltrating T cells after dendritic cell vaccination (dated by TCRdb to 2016 to 2017). Background for the entire study: The cohort comprised approximately 15 glioblastoma patients from Phase I and II dendritic cell vaccination trials, 9 newly diagnosed and 6 with recurrent disease. Between about 2002 and 2012, patients were given autologous tumor lysate-pulsed dendritic cell vaccination. The vaccine consisted of monocyte-derived dendritic cells cultured approximately seven days with IL-4 and GM-CSF, then pulsed overnight with autologous tumor lysate. Patients received three intradermal dendritic cell vaccine injections at biweekly intervals in the arm below the axilla. In glioblastoma patients vaccinated with dendritic cells, deep sequencing of TCR beta CDR3 regions served to measure the amount of tumor-infiltrating lymphocytes and to compare repertoires between tumor and blood. Survival after dendritic cell vaccination was correlated with TCR sequencing metrics, such as TIL content and the overlap between tumor and blood repertoires. Here is what the overall study found, with its caveats: The response model built on TCR overlap across three groups was characterized as speculative, with prospective validation still needed. After dendritic cell vaccination, a higher estimated pretreatment TIL content predicted longer time to progression and overall survival. No direct relationship between TCR clonality and survival was found, suggesting that a diverse polyclonal response may matter. The cohort was small and heterogeneous, only a few patients had full blood and tumor sets, and even fewer had initial-recurrent tumor pairs.

To be selected, patients needed enough residual fresh-frozen tumor tissue and more than two years of available survival data. Molecular status otherwise varied across the glioblastoma patients, but none of them carried an isocitrate dehydrogenase mutation. PBMC were collected before vaccination, two weeks after the third vaccination, and at tumor progression when it occurred. Genomic DNA was extracted with the Qiagen DNeasy Blood extraction Kit. Using the immunoSEQ assay, TCRB CDR3 regions were amplified from 1.5 to 2 micrograms of genomic DNA, or from all available DNA when less than that was on hand. The multiplex PCR relied on 60 forward primers for TCR V beta segments and 13 reverse primers for J beta segments. To estimate reads per starting template, synthetic control templates were spiked into each sample at limiting dilution. The Illumina HiSeq System generated sequencing reads of 87 bp. In the paper's pipeline: PCR and sequencing errors were removed by a nearest neighbor algorithm that merged closely related sequences. TCR overlap was defined as the percentage of unique tumor TCR beta sequences that were also found in the peripheral blood of the same patient. TCRdb carries this immuneACCESS record with in-frame sequences only. Its versions omit some clonotypes, under half of them owing to an unresolved V gene in the studies checked, with the rest unexplained. The V and J calls and clone size are taken from that table; D and trimming were inferred from the DNA. For this sample the table gives roughly 80,000 clones, of which over 85% were detected only once. In total, the top ten clones hold about 3.2% of the sample.

This clone was recorded only once. The target of this receptor is not known. No base quality values were provided; no much bigger clone lies one nucleotide off. Source: blood, taken before dendritic cell vaccination. The origin of this receptor is a human donor with glioblastoma.

CDR3 reads: CASSDAQGAGEKLFF. In nucleotides, the sequence is TGCGCCAGCAGCGACGCACAGGGCGCGGGTGAAAAACTGTTTTTT. Recombination linked TRBV5-1 to TRBJ1-4; the D gene is perhaps TRBD1, from 6 matching bases. CDR1 and CDR2, per the germline V gene, are SGHRS and YFSETQ. CDR3 length: 15 amino acids, cysteine to phenylalanine. The sequence is cut down to CDR3 DNA, 45 bases in frame from base 1. Trimming costs V 4 bases and J 7 bases, and their ends lie 17 bases apart. With the portions outside the CDR3 filled from the reference TRBV5-1 and TRBJ1-4 genes, the complete variable region becomes KAGVTQTPRYLIKTRGQQVTLSCSPISGHRSVSWYQQTPGQGLQFLFEYFSETQRNKGNFPGRFSGRQFSNSRSEMNVSTLELGDSALYLCASSDAQGAGEKLFFGSGTQLSVL.